This T cell receptor beta chain came from a study of cytomegalovirus exposure and HLA in healthy donors. The study's findings and limits: Presence/absence analyses assumed roughly uniform sequencing depth across donors, which may not hold. Analyzed later, most CMV-associated TCR beta chains appeared HLA-restricted.

PCR employed 60 Vbeta and 13 Jbeta primers. Sequenced by immunoSEQ multiplex PCR; TCRdb stores in-frame clones only, minus some. Among roughly 130,000 clones listed, 73% were seen once. The CDR3 has 14 amino acids. V was clipped by 4 bases and J by 4 bases, with 13 bases between them. Germline CDR1 and CDR2: MDHEN and SYDVKM. A word on this clone: As yet, its antigen is unknown.

Specimen: PBMCs. This sequence was found in a woman aged 40 to 50 in good health and CMV-seronegative. The rearrangement uses TRBV28 and TRBJ1-1; D remains ambiguous. CDR3 in amino acids: CASSSPREVTEAFF. The CDR3 DNA follows: TGTGCCAGCAGTTCCCCGAGGGAGGTCACTGAAGCTTTCTTT.